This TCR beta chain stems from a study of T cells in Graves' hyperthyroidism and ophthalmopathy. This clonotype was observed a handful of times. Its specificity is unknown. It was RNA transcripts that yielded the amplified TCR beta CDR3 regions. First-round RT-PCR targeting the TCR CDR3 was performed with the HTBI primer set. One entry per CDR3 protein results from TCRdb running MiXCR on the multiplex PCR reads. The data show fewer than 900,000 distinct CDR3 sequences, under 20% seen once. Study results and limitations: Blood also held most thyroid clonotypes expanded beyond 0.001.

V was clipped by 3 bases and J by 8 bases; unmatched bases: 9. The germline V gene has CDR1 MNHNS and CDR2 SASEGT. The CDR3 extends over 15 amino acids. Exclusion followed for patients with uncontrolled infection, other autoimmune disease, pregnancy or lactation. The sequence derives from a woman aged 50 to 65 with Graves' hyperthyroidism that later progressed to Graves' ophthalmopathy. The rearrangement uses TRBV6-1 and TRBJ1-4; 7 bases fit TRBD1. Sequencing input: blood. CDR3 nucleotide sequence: TGTGCCAGCAGTGACAGGGGGGACCCGAGGGAAAAACTGTTTTTT. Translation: CASSDRGDPREKLFF.